These 12 T cell receptor beta chains were all obtained from the same sample, sequenced in a study of vaccination effects on CD4 cells after COVID-19. These receptors' antigens are unknown. Some clones are missing from TCRdb's copy, which holds only in-frame ones; the method was immunoSEQ multiplex PCR. The table shows approximately 17,000 clones, with under 70% occurring only once. Sequencing followed a ViraFEST assay step that expanded antigen-specific CD4+ T cells with viral peptide pools. The culture ran for 10 days before CD4+ T cells were isolated. The cohort was immunized with two doses of either the BNT162b2 or mRNA-1273 vaccine. The starting material was CD4+ T cells from PBMCs cultured with SARS-CoV-2 spike peptides, obtained after COVID-19 vaccination. The receptors come from a human donor who received a COVID-19 vaccine.

This clone was picked up a small number of times. J is TRBJ1-1 and V is TRBV5-1; D perhaps matches TRBD1 (5 bases). CDR1 is SGHRS and CDR2 is YFSETQ in the germline V gene. V was clipped by 5 bases and J by 6 bases, with 17 bases between them. The CDR3 has 14 amino acids. CDR3 sequence (DNA): TGCGCCAGCAGGAGGGGACCCGAAGGTGCTGAAGCTTTCTTT. Translating it yields CASRRGPEGAEAFF.

The gene calls are TRBV15 and TRBJ1-1; a possible D gene is TRBD1 (6 bases). Trimming cost V 0 bases and J 5 bases, with 10 bases left between them. CDR3 length: 14 amino acids. Looked up from germline, CDR1 is LNHNV and CDR2 is YYDKDF (reference sequence). The CDR3 reads CATSRDRGGTEAFF. The DNA of the CDR3 is TGTGCCACCAGCAGAGACAGGGGAGGTACTGAAGCTTTCTTT.

Judged by abundance, this clone is medium-sized. The gene calls are TRBV9 and TRBJ1-4; D unclear. This CDR3 has 14 amino acids. The germline V gene has CDR1 SGDLS and CDR2 YYNGEE. The germline V and J ends were trimmed by 5 bases and 8 bases, with 16 bases remaining between them. CDR3 amino acids: CASSKQSVGEKLFF. The CDR3 DNA follows: TGTGCCAGCAGTAAACAGAGCGTGGGCGAAAAACTGTTTTTT.

The gene calls are TRBV19 and TRBJ2-3, with 7 nucleotides matching TRBD1. The CDR3 covers 15 residues. Trimming cost V 6 bases and J 0 bases; bases outside gene matches: 6. Germline lookup yields CDR1 LNHDA and CDR2 SQIVND (reference sequence). Written as DNA, the CDR3 is TGTGCCAGTAGCCCATCGGGACAGAGCACAGATACGCAGTATTTT. Translated: CASSPSGQSTDTQYF.

The rearrangement joins TRBV9 to TRBJ2-2, with 7 bases that match TRBD1. CDR3 length: 15 amino acids. Losses at the gene ends were 4 bases for V and 5 bases for J; bases not matched to a gene: 8. Germline values: CDR1 SGDLS, CDR2 YYNGEE. CDR3 DNA sequence: TGTGCCAGCAGCTCGACGGGACAGCTAACCGGGGAGCTGTTTTTT. Protein sequence: CASSSTGQLTGELFF.

A single count supports this clone. The chain links TRBV5-8 to TRBJ1-1; maybe TRBD1 (5 bases). Germline CDR1 reads SGHTS; CDR2 reads YDEGEE. CDR3 length: 10 residues. Trimming took 5 bases from V and 8 from J, leaving 7 bases between them. In nucleotides, the CDR3 is TGTGCCAGCAGTTGGGGGGAAGCTTTCTTT. This sequence encodes CASSWGEAFF.

This clone was detected only once. The genes are TRBV29-1 and TRBJ2-2; D assignment may be TRBD1 or TRBD2 (5 bases each). Trimming removed 5 bases at V and 4 bases at J, with 17 bases between. This CDR3 spans 15 amino acids. Germline V gene sequence: CDR1 SQVTM, CDR2 ANQGSEA. The CDR3 DNA is TGCAGCGTTCTAATTCCGGGACGGGCCACCGGGGAGCTGTTTTTT. Encoded protein: CSVLIPGRATGELFF.

V gene TRBV10-2 combines with J gene TRBJ1-2; 9 bases fit TRBD1. Germline CDR1 reads WSHSY; CDR2 reads SAAADI. This CDR3 comprises 15 residues. The V gene end was trimmed by 2 bases and the J gene end by 3 bases; junction bases not matched to a gene: 4. CDR3 residues: CASSETGGGDYGYTF. The CDR3 region has the DNA TGCGCCAGCAGTGAGACAGGGGGCGGGGACTATGGCTACACCTTC.

This clone has only one observation. J is TRBJ1-1 and V is TRBV4-3, with D unclear. V was pared by 8 bases and J by 0 bases, with 16 bases between. Germline V gives CDR1 LGHNA, CDR2 YSLEER. The CDR3 loop spans 15 amino acids. The CDR3 sequence: CASGWSSSMNTEAFF. CDR3 in DNA: TGCGCCAGCGGGTGGTCGAGCAGCATGAACACTGAAGCTTTCTTT.

V gene TRBV7-2 combines with J gene TRBJ2-7, with TRBD1 matching 11 bases. The trim removed 4 bases at V and 1 base at J, leaving 3 bases unmatched. Germline lookup yields CDR1 SGHTA and CDR2 FQGNSA. This CDR3 region has 15 residues. CDR3 nucleotides: TGTGCCAGCAGCTGGGGACAGGGGGGGTCCTACGAGCAGTACTTC. Amino acid sequence: CASSWGQGGSYEQYF.

This sequence joins TRBV10-3 and TRBJ1-1, with 7 nucleotides matching TRBD1. V shed 10 bases, J shed 3 bases, and the junction held 11 bases outside the gene matches. The CDR3 loop spans 14 amino acids. Germline V gene lookup returns CDR1 ENHRY and CDR2 SYGVKD. CDR3 coding DNA: TGTGCCACTCTACCGGGACAGCAGTACACTGAAGCTTTCTTT. It translates to CATLPGQQYTEAFF.

The CDR3 DNA sequence: TGTGCCAGCAGCGGACAGGGCGGCACAGATACGCAGTATTTT. Translation: CASSGQGGTDTQYF. The rearrangement uses TRBV6-4 and TRBJ2-3; 8 bases are shared with TRBD1. The V segment lost 6 bases and the J segment 1 base; nucleotides outside the gene matches: 3. The CDR3 is 14 amino acids. The germline V gene encodes CDR1 MRHNA and CDR2 SNTAGT.